One and the same sample provided the 2 T cell receptor beta chains below, sequenced in a study of blood T cell repertoires in COVID-19. Assay used: immunoSEQ multiplex PCR; TCRdb lists only in-frame clones, some missing. The sample has around 82,000 clones, about 93% seen once. Material for sequencing was peripheral blood. These receptors all stem from a human donor in a cohort sampled during active COVID-19.

The J gene is TRBJ2-7, the V gene TRBV4-3; tentative D call: TRBD1 (5 bases). From germline, CDR1 is LGHNA and CDR2 YSLEER. V gave up 1 base and J gave up 7 bases, with 17 bases separating them. The CDR3 totals 15 residues. CDR3 nucleotide sequence: TGCGCCAGCAGCCAAGCCTCTGGGGCCTCGACTGAGCAGTACTTC. As protein: CASSQASGASTEQYF.

The chain is built from TRBV28 and TRBJ1-2, with D perhaps matching TRBD1 (5 bases). Trimming left V 7 bases short and J 4 bases short, with 19 bases between. CDR3 length: 15 amino acids. Germline V gene data show CDR1 as MDHEN and CDR2 as SYDVKM. The CDR3 nucleotides are TGTGCCAGCAACCTTTCCAGGACAAGACCCTATGGCTACACCTTC. Its translation is CASNLSRTRPYGYTF.